A selection of T cell receptor beta chains follows, all from one sample in a study of T cell responses to AZD1222 COVID-19 vaccine. Data came from immunoSEQ multiplex PCR; TCRdb stores just in-frame clones and leaves some out. The sample yields some 150,000 clones, more than 80% seen once. The material was peripheral blood, obtained 28 days after the second AZD1222 dose. The receptors derive from an adult who received the AZD1222 COVID-19 vaccine. Both conserved end residues are trimmed from each CDR3. Clone sizes are given selectively: once, few, many, or a class where the clone is expanded.

TRBV19	14	TRBJ2-3	-	ASSIAGVASTDTQY
TRBV7-9	12	TRBJ1-5	-	ASQQGYSNQPQH
TRBV5-4	11	TRBJ1-2	once	ASSPGQNYGYT
TRBV24-1	13	TRBJ1-1	-	ATSDPRVGNTEAF
TRBV12-3/TRBV12-4	11	TRBJ1-2	-	ASSPDRVNGYT
TRBV6-6	11	TRBJ1-1	-	ASSYSVGVEAF
TRBV19	12	TRBJ1-2	once	ASLPGTGAYGYT
TRBV12-3/TRBV12-4	10	TRBJ2-1	-	ASSLAQNEQF
TRBV4-2	16	TRBJ2-1	-	ASSRGTSGASSYNEQF
TRBV19	13	TRBJ1-5	-	ASSIWDRADQPQH